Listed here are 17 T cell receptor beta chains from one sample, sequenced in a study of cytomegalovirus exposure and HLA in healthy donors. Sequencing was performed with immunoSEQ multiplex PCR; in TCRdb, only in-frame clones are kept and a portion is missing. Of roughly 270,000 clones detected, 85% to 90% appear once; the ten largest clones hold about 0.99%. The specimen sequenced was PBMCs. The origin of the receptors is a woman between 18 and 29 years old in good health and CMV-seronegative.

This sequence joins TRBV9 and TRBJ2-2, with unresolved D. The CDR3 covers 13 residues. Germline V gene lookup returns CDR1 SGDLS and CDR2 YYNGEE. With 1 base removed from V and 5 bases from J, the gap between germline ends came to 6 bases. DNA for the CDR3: TGTGCCAGCAGCGTAACCCTAACCGGGGAGCTGTTTTTT. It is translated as CASSVTLTGELFF.

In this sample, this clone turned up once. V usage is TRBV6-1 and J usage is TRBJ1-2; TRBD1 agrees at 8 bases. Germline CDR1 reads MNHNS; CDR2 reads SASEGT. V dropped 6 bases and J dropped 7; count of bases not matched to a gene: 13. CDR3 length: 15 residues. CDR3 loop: CASSLSGGRGTGYTF. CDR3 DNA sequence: TGTGCCAGCAGCCTCTCAGGGGGCAGGGGGACTGGCTACACCTTC.

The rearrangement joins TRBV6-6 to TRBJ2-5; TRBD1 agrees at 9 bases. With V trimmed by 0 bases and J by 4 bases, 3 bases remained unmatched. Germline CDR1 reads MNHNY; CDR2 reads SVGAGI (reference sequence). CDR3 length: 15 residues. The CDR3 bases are TGTGCCAGCAGTTACTCGACAGGGGGGGGAGAGACCCAGTACTTC. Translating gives CASSYSTGGGETQYF.

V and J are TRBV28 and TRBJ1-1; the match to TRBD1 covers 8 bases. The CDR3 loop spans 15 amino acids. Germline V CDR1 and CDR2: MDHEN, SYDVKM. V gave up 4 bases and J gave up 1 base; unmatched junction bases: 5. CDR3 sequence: CASSSTGGRNTEAFF. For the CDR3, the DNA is TGTGCCAGCAGTTCTACAGGGGGTAGGAACACTGAAGCTTTCTTT.

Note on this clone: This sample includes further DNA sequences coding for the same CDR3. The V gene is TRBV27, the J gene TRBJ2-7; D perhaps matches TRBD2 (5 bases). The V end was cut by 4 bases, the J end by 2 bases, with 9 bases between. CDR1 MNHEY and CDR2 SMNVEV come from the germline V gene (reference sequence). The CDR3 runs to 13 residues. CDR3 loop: CASSSGLTYEQYF. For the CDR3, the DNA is TGTGCCAGCAGTTCAGGACTTACCTACGAGCAGTACTTC.

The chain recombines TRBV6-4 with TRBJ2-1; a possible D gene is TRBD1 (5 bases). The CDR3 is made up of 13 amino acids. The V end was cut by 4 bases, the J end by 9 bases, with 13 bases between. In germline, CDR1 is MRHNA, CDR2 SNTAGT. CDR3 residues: CASSAKQGGEQFF. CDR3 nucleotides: TGTGCCAGCAGTGCTAAGCAGGGCGGTGAGCAGTTCTTC.

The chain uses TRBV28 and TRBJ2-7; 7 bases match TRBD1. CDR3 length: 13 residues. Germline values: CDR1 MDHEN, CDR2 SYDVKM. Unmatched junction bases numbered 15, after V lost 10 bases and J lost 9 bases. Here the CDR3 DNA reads TGTGCCACCGCAGGGGGACAGAGCCTTGGGCAGTACTTC. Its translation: CATAGGQSLGQYF.

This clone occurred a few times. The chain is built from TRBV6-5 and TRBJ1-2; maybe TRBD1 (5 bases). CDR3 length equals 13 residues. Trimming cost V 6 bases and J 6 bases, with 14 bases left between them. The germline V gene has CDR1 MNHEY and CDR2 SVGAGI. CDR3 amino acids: CASRSQGWNGYTF. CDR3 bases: TGTGCCAGCAGATCCCAGGGTTGGAATGGCTACACCTTC.

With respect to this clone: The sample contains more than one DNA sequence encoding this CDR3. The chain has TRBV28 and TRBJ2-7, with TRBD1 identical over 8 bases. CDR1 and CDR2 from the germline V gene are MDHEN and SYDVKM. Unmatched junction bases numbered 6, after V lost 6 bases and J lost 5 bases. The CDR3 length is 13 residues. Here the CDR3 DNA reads TGTGCCAGCAGAGGACAGGGTTCGCACGAGCAGTACTTC. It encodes CASRGQGSHEQYF.

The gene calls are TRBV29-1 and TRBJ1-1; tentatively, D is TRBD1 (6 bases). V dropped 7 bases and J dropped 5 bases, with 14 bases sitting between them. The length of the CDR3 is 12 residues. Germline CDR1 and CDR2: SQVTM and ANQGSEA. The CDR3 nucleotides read TGCAGCGGGTTGGGGGCGGAAACTGAAGCTTTCTTT. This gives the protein CSGLGAETEAFF.

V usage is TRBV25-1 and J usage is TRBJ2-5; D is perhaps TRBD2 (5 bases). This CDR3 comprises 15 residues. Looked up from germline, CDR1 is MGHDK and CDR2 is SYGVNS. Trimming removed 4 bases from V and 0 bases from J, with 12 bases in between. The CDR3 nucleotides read TGTGCCAGCAGTGCGATAACCGGGAACCAAGAGACCCAGTACTTC. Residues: CASSAITGNQETQYF.

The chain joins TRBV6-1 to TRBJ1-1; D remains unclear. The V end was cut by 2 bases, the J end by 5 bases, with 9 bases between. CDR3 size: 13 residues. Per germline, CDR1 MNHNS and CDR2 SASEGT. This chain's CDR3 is CASSERGWTEAFF. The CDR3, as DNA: TGTGCCAGCAGTGAACGGGGTTGGACTGAAGCTTTCTTT.

The CDR3 is CASSRRREGTEAFF. CDR3 nucleotides: TGTGCCAGCAGCCGACGGAGGGAAGGGACTGAAGCTTTCTTT. The genes are TRBV27 and TRBJ1-1; D remains ambiguous. The germline V and J ends were trimmed by 6 bases and 5 bases, with 16 bases remaining between them. The germline V gene encodes CDR1 MNHEY and CDR2 SMNVEV (reference sequence). This CDR3 spans 14 amino acids.

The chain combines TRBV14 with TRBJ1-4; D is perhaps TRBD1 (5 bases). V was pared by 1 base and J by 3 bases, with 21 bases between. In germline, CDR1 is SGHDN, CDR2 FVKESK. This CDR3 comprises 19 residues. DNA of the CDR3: TGTGCCAGCAGCCAAGCGGGGGGTGGGGCAGGCGGAGCTAATGAAAAACTGTTTTTT. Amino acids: CASSQAGGGAGGANEKLFF.

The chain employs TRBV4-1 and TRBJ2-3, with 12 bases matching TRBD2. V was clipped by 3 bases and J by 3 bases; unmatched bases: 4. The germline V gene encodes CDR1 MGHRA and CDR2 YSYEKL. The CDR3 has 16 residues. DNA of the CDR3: TGCGCCAGCAGCCACGGACTAGCGGGATTTACAGATACGCAGTATTTT. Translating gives CASSHGLAGFTDTQYF.

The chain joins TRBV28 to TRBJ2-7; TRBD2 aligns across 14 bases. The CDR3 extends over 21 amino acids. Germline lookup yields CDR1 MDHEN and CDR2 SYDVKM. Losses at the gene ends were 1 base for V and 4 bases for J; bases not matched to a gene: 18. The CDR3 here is CASSLFWDTTSGRASRYEQYF. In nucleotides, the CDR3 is TGTGCCAGCAGTTTATTTTGGGATACGACTAGCGGGAGGGCTAGTAGGTACGAGCAGTACTTC.

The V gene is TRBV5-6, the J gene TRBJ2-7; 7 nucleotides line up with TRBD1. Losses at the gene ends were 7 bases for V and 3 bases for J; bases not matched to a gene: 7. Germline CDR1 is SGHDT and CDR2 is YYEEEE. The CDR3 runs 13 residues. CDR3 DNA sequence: TGTGCCAGCGGGGGACAGTATATCTACGAGCAGTACTTC. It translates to CASGGQYIYEQYF.